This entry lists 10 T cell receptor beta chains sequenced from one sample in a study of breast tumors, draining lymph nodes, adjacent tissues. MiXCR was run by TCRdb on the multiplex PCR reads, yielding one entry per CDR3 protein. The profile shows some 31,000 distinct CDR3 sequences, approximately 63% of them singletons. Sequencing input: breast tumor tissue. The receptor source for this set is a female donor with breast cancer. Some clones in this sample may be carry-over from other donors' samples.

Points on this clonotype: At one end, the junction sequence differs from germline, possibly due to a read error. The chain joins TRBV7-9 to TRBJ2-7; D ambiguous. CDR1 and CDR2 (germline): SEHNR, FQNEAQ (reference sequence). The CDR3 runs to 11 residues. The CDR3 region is CASGLQDGQYF. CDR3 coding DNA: TGTGCCAGCGGCCTCCAGGACGGGCAGTACTTT.

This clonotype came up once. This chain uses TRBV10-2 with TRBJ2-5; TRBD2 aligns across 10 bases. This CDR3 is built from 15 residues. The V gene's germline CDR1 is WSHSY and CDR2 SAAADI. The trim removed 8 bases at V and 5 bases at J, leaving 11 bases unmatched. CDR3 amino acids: CASYSRTSGSETQYF. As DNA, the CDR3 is TGCGCCAGCTATTCGCGGACTAGCGGCAGTGAGACCCAGTACTTC.

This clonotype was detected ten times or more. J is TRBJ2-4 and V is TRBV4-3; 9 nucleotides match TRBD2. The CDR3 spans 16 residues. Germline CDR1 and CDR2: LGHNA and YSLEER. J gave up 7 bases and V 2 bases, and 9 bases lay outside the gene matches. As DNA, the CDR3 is TGCGCCAGCAGCCAATCGGCGGGGGGGCATGCGAACATTCAGTACTTC. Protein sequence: CASSQSAGGHANIQYF.

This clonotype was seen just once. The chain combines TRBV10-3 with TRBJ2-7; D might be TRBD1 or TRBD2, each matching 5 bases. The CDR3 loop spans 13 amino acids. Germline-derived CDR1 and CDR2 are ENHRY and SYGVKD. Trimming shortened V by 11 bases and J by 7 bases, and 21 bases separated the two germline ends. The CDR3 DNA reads TGTGCCGCGGGCGAGACAGCGAGTCAAGAGCAGTACTTC. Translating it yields CAAGETASQEQYF.

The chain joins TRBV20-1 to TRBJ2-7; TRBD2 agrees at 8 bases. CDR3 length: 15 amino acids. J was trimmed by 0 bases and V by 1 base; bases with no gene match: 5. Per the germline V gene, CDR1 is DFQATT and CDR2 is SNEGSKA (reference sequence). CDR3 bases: TGCAGTGCTAGAGTCGGGACTAGTGGCTCCTACGAGCAGTACTTC. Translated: CSARVGTSGSYEQYF.

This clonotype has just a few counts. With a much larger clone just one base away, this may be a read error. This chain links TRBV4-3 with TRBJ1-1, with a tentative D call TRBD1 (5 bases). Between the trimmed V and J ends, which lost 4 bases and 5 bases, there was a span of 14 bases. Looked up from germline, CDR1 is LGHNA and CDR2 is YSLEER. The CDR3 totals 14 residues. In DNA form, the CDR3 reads TGCGCCAGCAGCCGGAGCAGGGTAAGGACTGAAGCTTTCTTT. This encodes CASSRSRVRTEAFF.

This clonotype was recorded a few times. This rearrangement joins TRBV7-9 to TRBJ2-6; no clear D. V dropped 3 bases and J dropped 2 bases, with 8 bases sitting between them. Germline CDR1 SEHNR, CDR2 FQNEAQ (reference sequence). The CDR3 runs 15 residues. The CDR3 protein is CASSFTATGANVLTF. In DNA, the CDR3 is TGTGCCAGCAGCTTCACAGCCACTGGGGCCAACGTCCTGACTTTC.

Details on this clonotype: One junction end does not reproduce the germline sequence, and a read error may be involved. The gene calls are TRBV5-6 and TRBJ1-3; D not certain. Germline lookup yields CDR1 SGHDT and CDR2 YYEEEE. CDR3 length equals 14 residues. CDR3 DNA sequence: TGCGCCAGCAGCTTACGCACTGCGGGAAACATCATGTATTTT. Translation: CASSLRTAGNIMYF.

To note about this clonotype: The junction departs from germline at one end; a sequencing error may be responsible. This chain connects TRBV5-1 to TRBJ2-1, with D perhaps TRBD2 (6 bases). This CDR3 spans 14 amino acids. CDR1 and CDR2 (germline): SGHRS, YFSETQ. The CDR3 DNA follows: TGCGCTAGCAGCTTTGGAGGGTCCAACAATGAGCAGTTCTTC. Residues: CASSFGGSNNEQFF.

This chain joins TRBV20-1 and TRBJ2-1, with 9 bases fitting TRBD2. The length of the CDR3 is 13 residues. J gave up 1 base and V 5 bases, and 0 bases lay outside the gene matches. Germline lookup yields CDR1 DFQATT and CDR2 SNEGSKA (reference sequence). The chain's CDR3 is CSALAGSYNEQFF. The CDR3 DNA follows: TGCAGTGCTCTAGCGGGGTCCTACAATGAGCAGTTCTTC.